The 19 T cell receptor beta chains below were found in one sample sequenced in a study of blood T cell repertoires in COVID-19. Only in-frame clones appear in the TCRdb table, and some are missing; sequencing was by immunoSEQ multiplex PCR. Among 210,000 or so clones listed, 92% were seen once. Source material: peripheral blood. Receptor source: a man aged 25-45 years with acute or convalescent COVID-19.

This rearrangement joins TRBV19 to TRBJ1-4; perhaps TRBD1 as D (6 bases). The length of the CDR3 is 13 residues. Trimming cost V 4 bases and J 6 bases, with 9 bases left between them. CDR1 is LNHDA, CDR2 SQIVND, per germline (reference sequence). CDR3 residues: CASSTTGYEKLFF. In nucleotides, the CDR3 is TGTGCCAGTAGTACCACAGGGTATGAAAAACTGTTTTTT.

The chain couples TRBV30 to TRBJ2-2; a weak D match, TRBD1 (6 bases). Germline V gene data show CDR1 as GTSNPN and CDR2 as SVGIG (reference sequence). The CDR3 runs to 15 residues. The V gene lost 4 bases and the J gene lost 7 bases, with 19 bases spanning the gap. The CDR3 coding sequence is TGTGCCTGGACCACGGACAGTCGGGTCAGCGGGGAGCTGTTTTTT. It is translated as CAWTTDSRVSGELFF.

The CDR3 here is CASSQLAGEGSVYEQYF. The CDR3 DNA reads as TGCGCCAGCAGCCAACTAGCGGGAGAAGGTTCGGTCTACGAGCAGTACTTC. The rearrangement joins TRBV5-1 to TRBJ2-7; 11 nucleotides align to TRBD2. This CDR3 is built from 17 residues. V shed 4 bases and J 3 bases; nucleotides not matched to a gene: 12. Germline V lookup: CDR1 SGHRS, CDR2 YFSETQ.

V gene TRBV6-2 or TRBV6-3 combines with J gene TRBJ1-2; D gene unclear. Germline assignment: CDR1 MNHEY and CDR2 SVGEGT. The ends were cut back, 2 bases at V and 7 bases at J, with 8 bases in the middle. There are 12 residues in the CDR3. CDR3 sequence: CASSYLGFGYTF. CDR3 in DNA: TGTGCCAGCAGTTACCTGGGCTTTGGCTACACCTTC.

The V gene is TRBV3-1 (or the pseudogene TRBV3-2), the J gene TRBJ1-5, with a weak D call TRBD1 (6 bases). Germline-derived CDR1 and CDR2 are LGHDT and YNNKEL (reference sequence). Trimming stripped 2 bases from V and 6 bases from J, with 11 bases between. The CDR3 length is 14 residues. The CDR3 region has the DNA TGTGCCAGCAGCCAACTTGACAGGAGTCAGCCCCAGCATTTT. It is translated as CASSQLDRSQPQHF.

V and J are TRBV6-6 and TRBJ1-2; 8 bases line up with TRBD1. The CDR3 runs 13 residues. Per germline, CDR1 MNHNY and CDR2 SVGAGI (reference sequence). V was clipped by 8 bases and J by 3 bases; unmatched bases: 5. The chain's CDR3 is CASSLTGDYGYTF. The CDR3 DNA follows: TGTGCCAGCTCCTTGACAGGGGACTATGGCTACACCTTC.

V usage is TRBV6-2 or TRBV6-3 and J usage is TRBJ1-5, with 7 bases aligning to TRBD1. The germline V gene has CDR1 MNHEY and CDR2 SVGEGT. The CDR3 spans 18 residues. Losses at the gene ends were 4 bases for V and 0 bases for J; bases not matched to a gene: 12. CDR3 residues: CASSSEGQPLYSNQPQHF. The CDR3, as DNA: TGTGCCAGCAGTTCTGAGGGACAGCCTCTTTATAGCAATCAGCCCCAGCATTTT.

V gene TRBV20-1 combines with J gene TRBJ1-5; D unresolved. V shed 3 bases and J shed 0 bases, with 12 bases lying between them. CDR1 DFQATT and CDR2 SNEGSKA come from the germline V gene (reference sequence). The CDR3 spans 15 residues. CDR3 amino acids: CSASPYTRSNQPQHF. The CDR3 DNA reads TGCAGTGCTAGTCCTTACACCCGTAGCAATCAGCCCCAGCATTTT.

The J gene is TRBJ2-1, the V gene TRBV7-2; no reliable D call. There are 13 residues in the CDR3. The V gene's germline CDR1 is SGHTA and CDR2 FQGNSA. Trimming shortened V by 4 bases and J by 2 bases, and 6 bases separated the two germline ends. Here the CDR3 DNA reads TGTGCCAGCAGCTCCCAAACCTACAATGAGCAGTTCTTC. Amino acid sequence: CASSSQTYNEQFF.

The V call is TRBV28, the J call TRBJ2-1; D perhaps matches TRBD2 (5 bases). The V end lost 2 bases, the J end lost 16 bases, and 18 bases lay between the germline ends. There are 13 residues in the CDR3. In germline, CDR1 is MDHEN, CDR2 SYDVKM. The CDR3 is CASSLLGSPSPFF. For the CDR3, the DNA is TGTGCCAGCAGTTTACTGGGGAGCCCATCACCCTTCTTC.

This chain joins TRBV28 and TRBJ2-3, with a tentative D call TRBD2 (5 bases). V lost 3 bases and J lost 2, with 12 bases in between. Germline V gene data show CDR1 as MDHEN and CDR2 as SYDVKM. This CDR3 is built from 15 residues. In nucleotides, the CDR3 is TGTGCCAGCAGTTTGGCGGGTACCATCACAGATACGCAGTATTTT. Residues: CASSLAGTITDTQYF.

This CDR3 reads CASSAAGTVYEQYF. In DNA, the CDR3 is TGTGCCAGTAGTGCCGCCGGGACAGTCTACGAGCAGTACTTC. The V call is TRBV19, the J call TRBJ2-7, with TRBD1 matching 7 bases. Looked up from germline, CDR1 is LNHDA and CDR2 is SQIVND (reference sequence). The CDR3 loop spans 14 amino acids. Germline trimming cut 5 bases from V and 3 bases from J; bases unmatched to any gene: 7.

In DNA, the CDR3 is TGCGCCAGCAGCCAACGGACTAGCGGGGGGGGCAATGAGCAGTTCTTC. Protein: CASSQRTSGGGNEQFF. The chain links TRBV5-1 to TRBJ2-1; 15 bases map to TRBD2. J lost 6 bases, V lost 4 bases, and 5 bases had no gene match. Per the germline V gene, CDR1 is SGHRS and CDR2 is YFSETQ. The CDR3 is made up of 16 amino acids.

The chain links TRBV19 to TRBJ1-1; 7 bases are shared with TRBD1. The V segment lost 3 bases and the J segment 3 bases; nucleotides outside the gene matches: 7. CDR1 is LNHDA, CDR2 SQIVND, per germline (reference sequence). This CDR3 contains 15 residues. CDR3 region: CASSMVRGRDTEAFF. In nucleotides, the CDR3 is TGTGCCAGTAGTATGGTAAGGGGGCGGGACACTGAAGCTTTCTTT.

This clone has just one count. The chain is built from TRBV30 and TRBJ1-6, with TRBD1 matching 10 bases. Germline trimming cut 0 bases from V and 7 bases from J; bases unmatched to any gene: 6. The germline gives CDR1 GTSNPN, CDR2 SVGIG (reference sequence). This CDR3 has 16 amino acids. CDR3 sequence reads: CAWSVLRDRGNSPLHF. As DNA, the CDR3 is TGTGCCTGGAGTGTACTCCGGGACAGGGGCAATTCACCCCTCCACTTT.

The rearrangement uses TRBV28 and TRBJ1-3; the D is unclear. Germline values: CDR1 MDHEN, CDR2 SYDVKM. Trimming cost V 3 bases and J 2 bases, with 8 bases left between them. This CDR3 is 14 amino acids long. CDR3 in DNA: TGTGCCAGCAGTTTGACAAATCCTGGAAACACCATATATTTT. This sequence encodes CASSLTNPGNTIYF.

V gene TRBV2 combines with J gene TRBJ1-5; 7 nucleotides match TRBD1. This CDR3 is built from 14 residues. Germline V gives CDR1 SNHLY, CDR2 FYNNEI. Trimming removed 6 bases from V and 4 bases from J; junction bases left unmatched: 6. The CDR3 bases are TGTGCCAGCAGCCCGGACAGGATAAATCAGCCCCAGCATTTT. Its protein is CASSPDRINQPQHF.

The chain combines TRBV2 with TRBJ1-2; 7 bases agree with TRBD1. The CDR3 runs 14 residues. Unmatched junction bases numbered 8, after V lost 9 bases and J lost 1 base. The germline V gene has CDR1 SNHLY and CDR2 FYNNEI. The CDR3 reads CARGTDRDNYGYTF. CDR3 nucleotide sequence: TGTGCCAGGGGAACTGACAGGGATAACTATGGCTACACCTTC. The variable domain in full, completed from reference TRBV2 and TRBJ1-2, reads EPEVTQTPSHQVTQMGQEVILRCVPISNHLYFYWYRQILGQKVEFLVSFYNNEISEKSEIFDDQFSVERPDGSNFTLKIRSTKLEDSAMYFCARGTDRDNYGYTFGSGTRLTVV.

The V call is TRBV12-5, the J call TRBJ2-1; 8 bases are shared with TRBD1. CDR3 length: 15 residues. J lost 9 bases, V lost 5 bases, and 12 bases had no gene match. The germline V gene encodes CDR1 LGHNT and CDR2 FRNRAP. CDR3 sequence: CASGTSGQGWGEQFF. DNA of the CDR3: TGTGCTAGTGGTACCTCAGGACAGGGTTGGGGTGAGCAGTTCTTC.